A selection of T cell receptor beta chains follows, all from one sample in a study of blood T cell repertoires in COVID-19. Clones were read by immunoSEQ multiplex PCR, and TCRdb kept only the in-frame ones, dropping some. The repertoire holds roughly 170,000 clones, with approximately 80% as singletons. The sequenced sample consisted of peripheral blood. Receptors originate from a human donor in a cohort sampled during active COVID-19. The CDR3 runs from the conserved cysteine through the conserved F or W. The order of the fields is J gene, D gene, V gene, clone size, CDR3 protein, CDR3 DNA. A D gene is named only where the DNA matches it firmly. Clone size is given for some rows only: seen once, a few or many times, or a class if the clone is expanded.

TRBJ2-3 NA TRBV2 NA CASSGDRGSTDTQYF TGTGCCAGCAGTGGGGACCGGGGGAGCACAGATACGCAGTATTTT
TRBJ1-1 NA TRBV5-6 NA CASSSRRASEAFF TGTGCCAGCAGCTCCAGGAGGGCATCTGAAGCTTTCTTT
TRBJ2-7 TRBD1 TRBV11-2 NA CASGNRQGGEQYF TGTGCCAGCGGGAACCGACAGGGCGGCGAGCAGTACTTC
TRBJ2-1 NA TRBV1 NA CTSSQVAARGRNNEQFF TGCACCAGCAGCCAAGTTGCAGCGCGGGGGCGAAACAATGAGCAGTTCTTC
TRBJ2-7 TRBD1 TRBV6-5 NA CASSYDRESYEQYF TGTGCCAGCAGTTACGACAGGGAAAGCTACGAGCAGTACTTC
TRBJ1-2 NA TRBV9 NA CASSSPGGVSYGYTF TGTGCCAGCAGCTCCCCTGGGGGGGTTAGCTATGGCTACACCTTC
TRBJ2-1 TRBD2 TRBV29-1 NA CSVEFPSGSYNEQFF TGCAGCGTTGAATTTCCTAGCGGCTCCTACAATGAGCAGTTCTTC
TRBJ2-7 NA TRBV5-4 few CASSSLSLDEQYF TGTGCCAGCAGCTCCCTATCCCTGGACGAGCAGTACTTC
TRBJ2-7 TRBD1 TRBV19 NA CASSNDRGIEQYF TGTGCCAGTAGTAACGACAGGGGGATTGAGCAGTACTTC
TRBJ2-5 NA TRBV5-4 NA CASSLEGVLGETQYF TGTGCCAGCAGCTTGGAGGGGGTGCTTGGCGAGACCCAGTACTTC
TRBJ1-2 NA TRBV13 NA CASSLGGVNYGYTF TGTGCCAGCAGCCTTGGAGGGGTTAACTATGGCTACACCTTC
TRBJ1-1 NA TRBV7-9 NA CASSLEPGFDTEAFF TGTGCCAGCAGCTTAGAGCCAGGGTTCGACACTGAAGCTTTCTTT
TRBJ1-6 TRBD1 TRBV6-5 once CASSTGTENSPLHF TGTGCCAGCAGTACTGGGACAGAGAATTCACCCCTCCACTTT
TRBJ2-3 TRBD1 TRBV9 once CASSAEGTGKDTQYF TGTGCCAGCAGCGCGGAGGGGACAGGGAAGGATACGCAGTATTTT
TRBJ2-7 TRBD1 TRBV5-6 few CASSYRDRDDEQYF TGTGCCAGCTCGTACCGGGACAGGGATGACGAGCAGTACTTC
TRBJ1-4 TRBD1 TRBV4-1 NA CASSRPTGRGEKLFF TGCGCCAGCAGCCGACCGACAGGGAGAGGGGAAAAACTGTTTTTT
TRBJ2-7 TRBD2 TRBV6-5 NA CASTNGRGSEQYF TGTGCCAGCACCAACGGGCGGGGGAGCGAGCAGTACTTC
TRBJ1-4 TRBD1 TRBV4-1 NA CASSHFPGQGNEKLFF TGCGCCAGCAGCCATTTCCCGGGACAGGGTAATGAAAAACTGTTTTTT
TRBJ1-5 NA TRBV5-4 NA CASSEQGSGQPQHF TGTGCCAGCAGCGAACAGGGATCGGGGCAGCCCCAGCATTTT
TRBJ2-7 NA TRBV3-1/TRBV3-2 once CASSQAGGWEQYF TGTGCCAGCAGCCAAGCCGGGGGTTGGGAGCAGTACTTC